Sequencing of this T cell receptor (beta chain) was carried out in a study of identical twins. A few counts support this clonotype. Its matching antigen is unknown. After template switching added a universal primer site, the resulting cDNA carried unique molecular identifiers. TCRdb analysed the 5' RACE reads with MiXCR anew, one entry per CDR3 protein. This sample has 550,000 to 800,000 distinct CDR3 sequences; roughly 7.2% occur once, and the top ten carry 1.5% to 2%. Study-wide points: Out-of-frame beta chain sequences displayed weaker excess sharing between twins. Abundant cord blood beta clonotypes carried fewer insertions; memory repertoires showed none.

The V gene lost 2 bases and the J gene lost 0 bases, with 11 bases spanning the gap. There are 16 residues in the CDR3. CDR1 and CDR2 (germline): MDHEN, SYDVKM. The sample also formed part of further work on yellow fever vaccine responses in identical twins. That study adds: A vaccine T cell response that seemed partly convergent and partly personalized was reported in twins.

This receptor was taken from a woman younger than 30 in good health. Material: PBMCs. The chain combines TRBV28 with TRBJ1-5; D not resolved. For the CDR3, the DNA is TGTGCCAGCAGTTTACGGGCATTCTCTAGCAATCAGCCCCAGCATTTT. It is translated as CASSLRAFSSNQPQHF.